This T cell receptor (beta chain) comes out of a study of blood T cell repertoires in COVID-19. CDR1 and CDR2 from the germline V gene are LNHNV and YYDKDF (reference sequence). Trimming cost V 1 base and J 0 bases; bases outside gene matches: 0. The length of the CDR3 is 16 residues. Assay: immunoSEQ multiplex PCR; the TCRdb copy retains only in-frame clones and omits some. The sample holds 40,000 to 45,000 clones, over 70% seen once. Sequencing was performed on peripheral blood. This chain links TRBV15 with TRBJ2-5, with 12 bases that match TRBD2. This receptor was obtained from a woman of 80 years or more with acute or convalescent COVID-19. In DNA form, the CDR3 reads TGTGCCACCAGCAGAGGACTAGCGGGGGACCAAGAGACCCAGTACTTC. This codes for CATSRGLAGDQETQYF.